One T cell receptor beta chain is described in this entry. Its antigen is not known. Though nominally healthy at sampling, donors likely had unrecorded immune exposures. Trimming took 2 bases from V and 1 from J; bases not matched to a gene: 4. The CDR3 extends over 16 amino acids. CDR1 and CDR2 (germline): MRHNA, SNTAGT. Primers: 60 Vbeta forward and 13 Jbeta reverse. Repertoires were generated with immunoSEQ multiplex PCR, while TCRdb's copy carries only in-frame clones and drops some. The sample lists 100,000 to 150,000 clones, roughly four fifths occurring once. The data stem from a study of cytomegalovirus exposure and HLA in healthy donors. At the level of the study: From HLA-typed donors, an early data release held about 85 million unique TCRs.

General observations from the study: For cytomegalovirus status, the classifier reportedly gave diagnoses with high specificity and sensitivity. Clonal expansion was found to be greater in HLA-associated TCR beta chains than in equally common others in a later analysis.

This clonotype originated in a woman aged 40-49 years in good health and CMV-seropositive. The J gene is TRBJ2-3, the V gene TRBV6-4; 9 bases are a match to TRBD2. Sequencing was performed on PBMCs. The CDR3 bases are TGTGCCAGCAGTGACGTAGCGGGAGATGGCACAGATACGCAGTATTTT. Protein product: CASSDVAGDGTDTQYF.